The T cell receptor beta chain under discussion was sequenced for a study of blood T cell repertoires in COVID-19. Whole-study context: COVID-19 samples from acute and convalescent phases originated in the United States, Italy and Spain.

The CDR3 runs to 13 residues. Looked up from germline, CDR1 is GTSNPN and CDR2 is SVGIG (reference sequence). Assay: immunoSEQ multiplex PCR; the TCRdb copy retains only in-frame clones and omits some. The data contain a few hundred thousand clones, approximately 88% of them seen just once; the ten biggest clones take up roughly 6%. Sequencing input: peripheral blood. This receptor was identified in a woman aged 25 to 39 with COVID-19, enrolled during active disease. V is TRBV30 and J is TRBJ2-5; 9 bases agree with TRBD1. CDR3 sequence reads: CATDRGKGETQYF. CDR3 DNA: TGTGCTACTGACAGGGGGAAAGGGGAGACCCAGTACTTC.